This T cell receptor beta chain was sequenced in a study of early T cells in non-severe SARS-CoV-2 infection. Looking at the study overall: Sequencing of unsorted whole blood was done on bulk RNA, leaving chains unpaired.

Germline lookup yields CDR1 SGDLS and CDR2 YYNGEE. V lost 6 bases and J 6 bases, leaving 13 bases between the germline ends. This CDR3 is built from 13 residues. TCRdb called the 5' RACE reads again in MiXCR, with one record for every CDR3 protein. The top ten clones hold roughly 8% of a sample with some 66,000 distinct CDR3 sequences, around 13% of them seen once. The rearrangement uses TRBV9 and TRBJ2-1; a possible D gene is TRBD2 (5 bases). The sample was whole blood. The origin of this receptor is an adult who was a healthcare worker with PCR-confirmed SARS-CoV-2 infection or an uninfected control (not recorded which). The DNA for the CDR3 is TGTGCCAGCAACCCGGGGAGTTCCAATGAGCAGTTCTTC. It is translated as CASNPGSSNEQFF. Drawing the rest from reference TRBV9 and TRBJ2-1, the complete variable domain is DSGVTQTPKHLITATGQRVTLRCSPRSGDLSVYWYQQSLDQGLQFLIQYYNGEERAKGNILERFSAQQFPDLHSELNLSSLELGDSALYFCASNPGSSNEQFFGPGTRLTVL.